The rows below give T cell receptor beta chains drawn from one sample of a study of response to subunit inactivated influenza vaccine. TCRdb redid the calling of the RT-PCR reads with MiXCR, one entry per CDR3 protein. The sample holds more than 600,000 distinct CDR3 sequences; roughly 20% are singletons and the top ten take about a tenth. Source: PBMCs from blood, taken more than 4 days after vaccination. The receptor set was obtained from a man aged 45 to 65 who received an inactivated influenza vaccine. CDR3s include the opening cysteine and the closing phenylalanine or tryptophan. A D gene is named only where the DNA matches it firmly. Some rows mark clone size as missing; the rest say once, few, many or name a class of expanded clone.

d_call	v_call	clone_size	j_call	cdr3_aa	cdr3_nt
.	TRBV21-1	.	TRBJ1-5	CASSFRTYGNQPQHF	TGTGCCAGCAGCTTCCGGACCTACGGAAATCAGCCCCAGCATTTT
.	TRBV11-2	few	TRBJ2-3	CASSLTWRGQGNTDTQYF	TGTGCCAGCAGCTTAACTTGGCGTGGTCAGGGAAACACAGATACGCAGTATTTT
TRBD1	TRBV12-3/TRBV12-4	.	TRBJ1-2	CASSLAGTGGAAGGYTF	TGTGCCAGCAGTTTAGCGGGGACAGGGGGCGCTGCGGGGGGCTACACCTTC
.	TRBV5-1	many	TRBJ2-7	CASSGPSYEQYF	TGCGCCAGCAGCGGACCCTCCTACGAGCAGTACTTC
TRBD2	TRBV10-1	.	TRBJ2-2	CASSPGTSDLGELFF	TGCGCCAGCAGTCCCGGGACTAGTGATCTCGGGGAGCTGTTTTTT
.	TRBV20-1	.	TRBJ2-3	CSATFTDTQYF	TGCAGTGCTACCTTCACAGATACGCAGTATTTT
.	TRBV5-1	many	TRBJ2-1	CASSDRYNEQFF	TGCGCCAGCAGCGATAGGTACAATGAGCAGTTCTTC
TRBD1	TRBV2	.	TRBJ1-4	CASSPTGEGEKLFF	TGTGCCAGCAGCCCTACAGGGGAGGGTGAAAAACTGTTTTTT
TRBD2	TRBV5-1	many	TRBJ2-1	CASSWSGRVDNEQFF	TGCGCCAGCAGCTGGAGCGGGAGGGTAGACAATGAGCAGTTCTTC
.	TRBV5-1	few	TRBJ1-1	CASSLSRQLNTEAFF	TGCGCCAGCAGCTTGTCACGCCAGTTGAACACTGAAGCTTTCTTT
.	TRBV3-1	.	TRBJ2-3	CASSQGVGRADTQYF	TGTGCCAGCAGCCAAGGAGTGGGTCGGGCAGATACGCAGTATTTT
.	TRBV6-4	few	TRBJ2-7	CASSDSGRRSYEQYF	TGTGCCAGCAGTGACTCTGGGAGGAGGTCCTACGAGCAGTACTTC
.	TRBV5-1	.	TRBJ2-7	CASSLGDIGAVEQYF	TGCGCCAGCAGCTTGGGGGACATCGGGGCCGTCGAGCAGTACTTC
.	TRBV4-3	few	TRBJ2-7	CASSQESSRTYEQYF	TGCGCCAGCAGCCAAGAGTCTAGCAGAACCTACGAGCAGTACTTC
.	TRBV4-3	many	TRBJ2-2	CASSQDSLNTGELFF	TGCGCCAGCAGCCAAGATTCGCTGAACACCGGGGAGCTGTTTTTT
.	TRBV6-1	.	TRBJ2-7	CASSEGASTSSYEQYF	TGTGCCAGCAGTGAAGGGGCCTCGACCAGCTCCTACGAGCAGTACTTC
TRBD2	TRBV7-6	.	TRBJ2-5	CASSLEAGNRQETQYF	TGTGCCAGCAGCTTGGAAGCGGGGAATAGACAAGAGACCCAGTACTTC
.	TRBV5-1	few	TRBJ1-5	CASSLDAGSRQPQHF	TGCGCCAGCAGCTTGGATGCGGGGTCAAGGCAGCCCCAGCATTTT
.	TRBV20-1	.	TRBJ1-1	CSARDGSGKGTEAFF	TGCAGTGCTAGAGATGGGAGCGGGAAGGGCACTGAAGCTTTCTTT
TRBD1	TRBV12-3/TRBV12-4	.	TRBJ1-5	CASSSGTGSRQPQHF	TGTGCCAGCAGCTCCGGGACAGGGAGTCGGCAGCCCCAGCATTTT
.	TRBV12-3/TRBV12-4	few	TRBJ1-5	CASTPPGYSNQPQHF	TGTGCCAGCACCCCCCCGGGCTATAGCAATCAGCCCCAGCATTTT
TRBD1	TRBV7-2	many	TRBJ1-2	CASSPQTGIGYTF	TGTGCCAGCAGCCCGCAGACAGGGATCGGCTACACCTTC
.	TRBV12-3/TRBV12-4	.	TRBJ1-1	CASRRDTSGNTEAFF	TGTGCCAGCAGGCGGGACACGTCCGGGAACACTGAAGCTTTCTTT
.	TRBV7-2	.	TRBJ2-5	CASSFQGGKETQYF	TGTGCCAGCAGCTTTCAGGGTGGCAAAGAGACCCAGTACTTC
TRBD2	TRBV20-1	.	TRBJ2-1	CSAPKPPGLAGGLYNEQFF	TGCAGTGCTCCCAAGCCCCCGGGACTAGCGGGGGGGCTGTACAATGAGCAGTTCTTC